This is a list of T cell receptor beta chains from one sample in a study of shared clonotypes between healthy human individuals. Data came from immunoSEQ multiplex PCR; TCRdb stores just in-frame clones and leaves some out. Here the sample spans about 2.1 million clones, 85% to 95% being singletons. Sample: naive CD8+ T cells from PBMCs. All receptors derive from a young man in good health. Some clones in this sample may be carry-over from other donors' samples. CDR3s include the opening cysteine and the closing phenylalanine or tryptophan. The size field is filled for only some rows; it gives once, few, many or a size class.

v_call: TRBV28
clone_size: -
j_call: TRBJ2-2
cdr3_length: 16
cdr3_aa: CASSLTAGGQGGELFF

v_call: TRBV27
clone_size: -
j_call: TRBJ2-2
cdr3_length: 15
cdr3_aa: CASSQLKANTGELFF

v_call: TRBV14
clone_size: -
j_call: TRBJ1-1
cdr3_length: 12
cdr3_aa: CASSAKVPEAFF

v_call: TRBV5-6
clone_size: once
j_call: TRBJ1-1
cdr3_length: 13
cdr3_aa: CASSLGQNIEAFF

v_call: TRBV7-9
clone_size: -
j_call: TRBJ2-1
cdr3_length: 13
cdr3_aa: CASSSLYRYEQFF

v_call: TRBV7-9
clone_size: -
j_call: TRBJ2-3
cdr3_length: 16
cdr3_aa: CASSSGGTLHADTQYF

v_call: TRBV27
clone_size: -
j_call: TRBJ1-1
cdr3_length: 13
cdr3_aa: CASSLGLYTEAFF

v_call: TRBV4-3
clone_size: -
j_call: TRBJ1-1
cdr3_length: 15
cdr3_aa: CASSQDDRMDTEAFF

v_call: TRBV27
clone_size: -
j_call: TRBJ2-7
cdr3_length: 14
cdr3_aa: CASSLSGTVYEQYF

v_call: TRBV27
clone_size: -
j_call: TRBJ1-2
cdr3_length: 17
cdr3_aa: CASSLVRGAPPIYGYTF

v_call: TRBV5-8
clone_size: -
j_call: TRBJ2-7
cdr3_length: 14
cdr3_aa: CASSYQGAVYEQYF

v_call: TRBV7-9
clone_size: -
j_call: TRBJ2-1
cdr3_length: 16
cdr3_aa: CASSWIAGRSSSEQFF

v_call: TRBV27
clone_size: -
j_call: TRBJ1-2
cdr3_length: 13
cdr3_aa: CASSLSRVDGYTF

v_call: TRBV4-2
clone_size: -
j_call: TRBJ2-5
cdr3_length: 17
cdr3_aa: CASSQVWEGRYQETQYF

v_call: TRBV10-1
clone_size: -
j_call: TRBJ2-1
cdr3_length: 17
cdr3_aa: CASSESTEGSGYNEQFF

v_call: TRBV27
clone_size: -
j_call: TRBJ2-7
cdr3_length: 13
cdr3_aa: CASSLVHSYEQYF

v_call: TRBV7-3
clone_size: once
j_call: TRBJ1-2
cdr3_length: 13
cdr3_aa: CASSFDRGSGYTF

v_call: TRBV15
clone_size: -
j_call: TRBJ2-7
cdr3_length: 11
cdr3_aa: CATSSSYEQYF

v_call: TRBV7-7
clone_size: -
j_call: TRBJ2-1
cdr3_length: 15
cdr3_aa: CASSLGLADYNEQFF

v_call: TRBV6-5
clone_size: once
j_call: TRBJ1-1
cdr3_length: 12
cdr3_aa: CASRSGGTEAFF

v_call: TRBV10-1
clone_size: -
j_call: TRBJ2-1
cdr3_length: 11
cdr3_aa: CASSEAGEQFF

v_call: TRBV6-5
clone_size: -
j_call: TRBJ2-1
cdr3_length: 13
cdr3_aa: CASSYVARSEQFF

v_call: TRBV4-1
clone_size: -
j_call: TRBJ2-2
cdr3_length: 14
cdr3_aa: CASSQVQGTGELFF

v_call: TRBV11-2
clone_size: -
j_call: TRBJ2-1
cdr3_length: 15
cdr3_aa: CASSQRGGSYNEQFF